This TCR beta chain was found in a study of blood T cell repertoires in COVID-19. Study overall: COVID-19 samples collected from the United States, Italy and Spain covered acute and convalescent phases. The cDNA or gDNA used as material had been derived from T cells, B-cell-depleted T cells, or PBMCs.

As handled by the study authors: Counts of nucleated cells, estimated from reference gene primer amplification, were obtained. Clones were sequenced by immunoSEQ multiplex PCR, and TCRdb holds only the in-frame ones, with some missing. V and J calls and clone size come straight from that table; D and trimming were deduced from the DNA. The data show 42,000 or so clones, 75% to 85% seen once. J was trimmed by 6 bases and V by 1 base; bases with no gene match: 9. This CDR3 spans 16 amino acids. Germline V gives CDR1 MGHRA, CDR2 YSYEKL. The specimen was peripheral blood. The receptor was isolated from a man older than 75 with acute or convalescent COVID-19. This chain uses TRBV4-1 with TRBJ2-1, with TRBD2 matching over 7 bases. The CDR3 is CASSQGTASGVNEQFF. CDR3 DNA: TGCGCCAGCAGCCAAGGAACGGCTAGCGGAGTCAATGAGCAGTTCTTC.